What follows are 27 T cell receptor beta chains derived from one specimen sequenced in a study of CD8+CD57+ T cells in acquired aplastic anemia. TCR beta VDJ and CDR3 profiles were obtained from a genomic DNA template. TCRdb re-derived calls from the reads in MiXCR, one entry per CDR3 protein. This table holds fewer than 200,000 distinct CDR3 sequences, about 70% found once. Sequencing involved patients with CD8+CD57+ cell expansion previously shown by flow cytometry. Sequencing used sorted CD4+, CD8+, or CD8+CD57+ T cells (not recorded which) from PBMCs. The source is a human donor with aplastic anemia.

V and J are TRBV15 and TRBJ2-3; no clear D gene. The germline V gene encodes CDR1 LNHNV and CDR2 YYDKDF (reference sequence). This CDR3 is 16 amino acids long. V was pared by 0 bases and J by 0 bases, with 10 bases between. The chain's CDR3 is CATSRDQAFSTDTQYF. CDR3 sequence (DNA): TGTGCCACCAGCAGAGATCAGGCATTTAGCACAGATACGCAGTATTTT.

The sample holds a few counts of this clonotype. The chain has TRBV4-2 and TRBJ2-7, with a tentative D call TRBD1 (6 bases). V lost 1 base, J lost 3 bases, and 10 bases lay in between. CDR3 length: 14 amino acids. Germline V gene data show CDR1 as LGHNA and CDR2 as YNFKEQ. Here the CDR3 reads CASSQGQENYEQYF. The CDR3 DNA reads TGTGCCAGCAGCCAAGGACAGGAAAACTACGAGCAGTACTTC.

This clonotype was counted only a few times. The chain joins TRBV7-3 to TRBJ2-3, with 10 bases identical to TRBD2. The V segment lost 4 bases and the J segment 4 bases; nucleotides outside the gene matches: 5. Germline V gene data show CDR1 as SGHTA and CDR2 as FQGTGA. The CDR3 is made up of 15 amino acids. This chain's CDR3 is CASSYSGGVADTQYF. CDR3 sequence (DNA): TGTGCCAGCAGCTACAGCGGGGGGGTCGCAGATACGCAGTATTTT.

V usage is TRBV7-3 and J usage is TRBJ2-1; possibly TRBD2 for D (6 bases). Trimming cost V 6 bases and J 7 bases, with 16 bases left between them. The CDR3 has 14 amino acids. Germline-derived CDR1 and CDR2 are SGHTA and FQGTGA. Here the CDR3 reads CASSLVVGGNEQFF. The CDR3 nucleotides are TGTGCCAGCAGTTTGGTGGTCGGGGGTAATGAGCAGTTCTTC.

The genes are TRBV20-1 and TRBJ1-3; D gene uncertain. There are 13 residues in the CDR3. The V gene lost 6 bases and the J gene lost 0 bases, with 9 bases spanning the gap. CDR1 is DFQATT and CDR2 is SNEGSKA in the germline V gene (reference sequence). The CDR3 DNA sequence: TGCAGTGCGACACAGACCTCTGGAAACACCATATATTTT. Translation gives CSATQTSGNTIYF.

The chain links TRBV2 to TRBJ2-3; unclear D gene. The CDR3 covers 14 residues. Trimming took off 7 bases at V and 4 bases at J, with 15 bases between the two ends. Germline CDR1 is SNHLY and CDR2 is FYNNEI. Here the CDR3 reads CASMGAVLPDTQYF. CDR3 coding DNA: TGTGCCAGCATGGGTGCAGTCCTCCCAGATACGCAGTATTTT.

In this sample, this clonotype turned up many times. This chain connects TRBV30 to TRBJ2-1, with TRBD2 matching over 11 bases. This CDR3 has 14 residues. The V gene end was trimmed by 6 bases and the J gene end by 4 bases; junction bases not matched to a gene: 5. Germline CDR1 is GTSNPN and CDR2 is SVGIG (reference sequence). The CDR3 coding sequence is TGTGCCTGTCCACTAGCGGGGGATTACAATGAGCAGTTCTTC. This translates into CACPLAGDYNEQFF.

The sample holds a few counts of this clonotype. The gene calls are TRBV5-6 and TRBJ1-1; D unresolved. V lost 4 bases to trimming and J lost 2 bases, with 12 bases between them. This CDR3 comprises 14 residues. CDR1 is SGHDT and CDR2 is YYEEEE in the germline V gene. Written as DNA, the CDR3 is TGTGCCAGCAGCAAAATGAGTGTTAACACTGAAGCTTTCTTT. Protein sequence: CASSKMSVNTEAFF.

This clonotype appeared a few times. The chain joins TRBV10-3 to TRBJ2-5; D remains unclear. CDR1 and CDR2 from the germline V gene are ENHRY and SYGVKD. The ends were cut back, 0 bases at V and 5 bases at J, with 4 bases in the middle. The CDR3 contains 12 residues. CDR3 DNA: TGTGCCATCAGTGAGTCTGACGAGACCCAGTACTTC. It codes for CAISESDETQYF.

This rearrangement joins TRBV6-1 to TRBJ2-6; no reliable D call. Deletions cut 8 bases from V and 2 bases from J, with 10 bases between. The germline CDR1 and CDR2 sequences are MNHNS and SASEGT. This CDR3 has 14 residues. The CDR3 DNA is TGTGCCAGCTCGACGATTGCTGGGGCCAACGTCCTGACTTTC. This gives the protein CASSTIAGANVLTF.

The rearrangement joins TRBV19 to TRBJ1-2, with D possibly matching TRBD1 (5 bases). The CDR3 is 16 amino acids. CDR1 and CDR2 (germline): LNHDA, SQIVND (reference sequence). Trimming shortened V by 3 bases and J by 5 bases, and 19 bases separated the two germline ends. Written as DNA, the CDR3 is TGTGCCAGTAGTATCGCCCCCGGGATCGGGGGTTATGGCTACACCTTC. Translation gives CASSIAPGIGGYGYTF. Complete variable domain (other parts from reference TRBV19 and TRBJ1-2): DGGITQSPKYLFRKEGQNVTLSCEQNLNHDAMYWYRQDPGQGLRLIYYSQIVNDFQKGDIAEGYSVSREKKESFPLTVTSAQKNPTAFYLCASSIAPGIGGYGYTFGSGTRLTVV.

Points on this clonotype: This is likely a read error, given that the CDR3 carries no conserved phenylalanine or tryptophan at its end. This chain uses TRBV19 with TRBJ2-1; D possibly corresponds to TRBD1 (6 bases). Germline loops: CDR1 LNHDA, CDR2 SQIVND (reference sequence). The germline V and J ends were trimmed by 5 bases and 0 bases, with 14 bases remaining between them. This CDR3 comprises 16 residues. DNA for the CDR3: TGTGCCAGTAGTCCCCAGGGACAAATCTCCTACAATGAGCAGTTCTCC. Residues: CASSPQGQISYNEQFS.

The chain joins TRBV6-5 to TRBJ1-6; D may be TRBD1 (5 bases). The CDR3 has 16 residues. From germline, CDR1 is MNHEY and CDR2 SVGAGI. V was shortened by 0 bases and J by 9 bases, with 15 bases between the two germline ends. The CDR3 protein is CASSYSNTPGGSPLHF. CDR3 DNA: TGTGCCAGCAGTTACTCGAACACTCCGGGGGGTTCACCCCTCCACTTT.

A remark on this clonotype: One end of the junction does not line up with germline, which may come from a read error. The chain employs TRBV7-2 and TRBJ2-2; the D gene is possibly TRBD1 (5 bases). Germline V lookup: CDR1 SGHTA, CDR2 FQGNSA. This CDR3 contains 16 residues. Here the CDR3 DNA reads TGTGCCAGCAGTTTAGTAAGGCAGGGCAACACCGGGGAGCTGTTTTTT. This gives the protein CASSLVRQGNTGELFF.

J is TRBJ1-1 and V is TRBV18; D remains ambiguous. This CDR3 contains 13 residues. Trimming left V 2 bases short and J 3 bases short, with 7 bases between. Germline V gives CDR1 KGHSH, CDR2 LQKENI. DNA of the CDR3: TGTGCCAGCTCACCAATCGCGTACACTGAAGCTTTCTTT. Its translation: CASSPIAYTEAFF.

The CDR3 nucleotides read TGTGCCACCAGTGATAGCGTCGAGCAGTACTTC. This codes for CATSDSVEQYF. This chain connects TRBV24-1 to TRBJ2-7; D gene unclear. This CDR3 contains 11 residues. With 3 bases removed from V and 6 bases from J, the gap between germline ends came to 5 bases. Germline CDR1 KGHDR, CDR2 SFDVKD.

The chain is built from TRBV20-1 and TRBJ1-1; no clear D gene. Germline CDR1 is DFQATT and CDR2 is SNEGSKA (reference sequence). V was trimmed by 5 bases and J by 0 bases, leaving 10 bases between them. The CDR3 loop spans 13 amino acids. This chain's CDR3 is CSASVGMNTEAFF. The CDR3 DNA reads TGCAGTGCTTCGGTTGGTATGAACACTGAAGCTTTCTTT.

This clonotype is medium-sized by share. The rearrangement links TRBV10-2 to TRBJ2-7, with a possible D match to TRBD1 (5 bases). The CDR3 extends over 14 amino acids. V gave up 7 bases and J gave up 6 bases, with 19 bases separating them. The germline CDR1 and CDR2 sequences are WSHSY and SAAADI. The CDR3 protein is CASTTNSRASEQYV. CDR3 bases: TGCGCCAGCACTACGAATTCCAGGGCCAGCGAGCAGTACGTC.

The gene calls are TRBV19 and TRBJ2-2; 10 bases fit TRBD2. The germline CDR1 and CDR2 sequences are LNHDA and SQIVND (reference sequence). The length of the CDR3 is 14 residues. Losses at the gene ends were 9 bases for V and 6 bases for J; bases not matched to a gene: 7. CDR3 nucleotides: TGTGCCAGCAGTGAGCGGGGGGGCCCCGGGGAGCTGTTTTTT. It is translated as CASSERGGPGELFF.

The chain uses TRBV6-1 and TRBJ2-7; unclear D gene. With 7 bases removed from V and 2 bases from J, the gap between germline ends came to 6 bases. Germline V gene sequence: CDR1 MNHNS, CDR2 SASEGT. The CDR3 has 11 residues. The CDR3 sequence: CASTQTYEQYF. CDR3 nucleotide sequence: TGTGCCAGCACACAGACCTACGAGCAGTACTTC.

The table lists this clonotype with a count of one. V usage is TRBV7-9 and J usage is TRBJ2-7; perhaps TRBD2 as D (7 bases). The CDR3 length is 17 residues. V lost 4 bases and J lost 5, with 24 bases in between. The germline V gene encodes CDR1 SEHNR and CDR2 FQNEAQ (reference sequence). The CDR3 is CASSSPDWTGGPHEQYF. Written as DNA, the CDR3 is TGTGCCAGCAGCTCGCCCGACTGGACGGGGGGCCCCCACGAGCAGTACTTC.

The chain combines TRBV19 with TRBJ2-3; 9 positions match TRBD2. V was pared by 4 bases and J by 4 bases, with 9 bases of the junction left unmatched. This CDR3 is built from 16 residues. Germline lookup yields CDR1 LNHDA and CDR2 SQIVND (reference sequence). CDR3 bases: TGTGCCAGTAGTACGATTGCGGGAGGGTCCCCAGATACGCAGTATTTT. This encodes CASSTIAGGSPDTQYF.

There are a few counts of this clonotype. The chain recombines TRBV24-1 with TRBJ1-5, with unresolved D. V dropped 4 bases and J dropped 4 bases, with 7 bases sitting between them. The germline V gene encodes CDR1 KGHDR and CDR2 SFDVKD. This CDR3 region has 13 residues. This CDR3 reads CATSEGKNQPQHF. CDR3 in DNA: TGTGCCACCAGTGAGGGAAAGAATCAGCCCCAGCATTTT.

CDR3 region: CASTEDSGNTIYF. For the CDR3, the DNA is TGTGCCAGCACCGAGGACTCTGGAAACACCATATATTTT. V is TRBV6-1 and J is TRBJ1-3; the D is unclear. The V and J ends lost 7 bases and 0 bases respectively, with 7 bases between them. This CDR3 has 13 residues. Germline assignment: CDR1 MNHNS and CDR2 SASEGT.

This clonotype was counted ten times or more. The chain has TRBV20-1 and TRBJ2-1; 7 bases agree with TRBD2. The germline gives CDR1 DFQATT, CDR2 SNEGSKA (reference sequence). CDR3 size: 18 residues. V dropped 0 bases and J dropped 5; count of bases not matched to a gene: 16. CDR3 DNA: TGCAGTGCTAGAGATCTGGGGGAGGGAGGGAGTCCCGACAATGAGCAGTTCTTC. It translates to CSARDLGEGGSPDNEQFF.

The rearrangement links TRBV7-8 to TRBJ2-5, with 12 bases lining up with TRBD1. V was pared by 9 bases and J by 5 bases, with 10 bases of the junction left unmatched. The CDR3 runs 15 residues. Germline CDR1 and CDR2: SGHVS and FQNEAQ. CDR3 in DNA: TGTGCCAGTAGTAGATCGGGACAGGGGGCCGAGACCCAGTACTTC. Its translation is CASSRSGQGAETQYF.

The rearrangement joins TRBV11-3 to TRBJ2-5; TRBD2 might be the D (5 bases). The CDR3 totals 14 residues. The germline CDR1 and CDR2 sequences are SGHNT and YENEEA. Trimming removed 6 bases at V and 5 bases at J, with 16 bases between. The CDR3 DNA reads TGTGCCAGCAGTACTAAAGAGAGCGGTGAGACCCAGTACTTC. Encoded protein: CASSTKESGETQYF.